Listed below are T cell receptor beta chains from one sample, sequenced in a study of T-cell reconstitution after alpha-beta-depleted transplantation in children. TCRdb used MiXCR to reprocess the PCR reads, holding one entry per CDR3 protein. The table lists around 140,000 distinct CDR3 sequences, roughly 9% of them singletons. Sample: PBMCs, mostly from graft donor cells, taken 180 days after TCRalphabeta/CD19-depleted stem cell transplant. The receptor set was obtained from a female patient between 2 and 15 years old who had a stem cell transplant for congenital amegakaryocytic thrombocytopenia, so the T cells may come from the graft donor. The CDR3 runs from the conserved cysteine through the conserved F or W. D genes are given only for firm matches. Clone size is given for some rows only: seen once, a few or many times, or a class if the clone is expanded.

j_call d_call v_call cdr3_length clone_size cdr3_aa cdr3_nt
TRBJ2-2 - TRBV28 16 - CASSSRDTWNTGELFF TGTGCCAGCAGTTCCCGGGACACCTGGAACACCGGGGAGCTGTTTTTT
TRBJ1-3 - TRBV7-3 15 many CASSLGAGAGNTIYF TGTGCCAGCAGCTTAGGTGCAGGGGCAGGAAACACCATATATTTT
TRBJ2-1 TRBD2 TRBV5-5 15 many CASRGYSGGAGEQFF TGTGCCAGCAGGGGATATAGCGGGGGGGCCGGTGAGCAGTTCTTC
TRBJ1-1 - TRBV7-8 17 - CASSLGPDRQLNTEAFF TGTGCCAGCAGCTTAGGCCCAGACAGGCAACTGAACACTGAAGCTTTTTTT
TRBJ2-5 TRBD1 TRBV20-1 12 - CSAQTGWETQYF TGCAGTGCCCAGACAGGGTGGGAGACCCAGTACTTC
TRBJ2-3 TRBD1 TRBV20-1 12 few CSARGQGRAQYF TGCAGTGCTAGGGGACAGGGTCGTGCGCAGTATTTT
TRBJ1-5 - TRBV19 14 many CASIATGFNQPQHF TGTGCCAGTATCGCTACAGGGTTCAATCAGCCCCAGCATTTT
TRBJ1-1 TRBD1 TRBV20-1 14 many CSATPTGSGVGAFF TGCAGTGCGACTCCGACAGGGTCTGGGGTCGGAGCTTTCTTT
TRBJ2-1 - TRBV6-4 14 - CASSVLRTAPEQFF TGTGCCAGCAGTGTCCTAAGGACAGCTCCTGAGCAGTTCTTC
TRBJ2-1 TRBD2 TRBV7-2 16 many CASSPREAGSWNEQFF TGTGCCAGCAGCCCCCGAGAAGCGGGGAGCTGGAATGAGCAGTTCTTC
TRBJ2-1 TRBD2 TRBV24-1 15 - CATSVSGRRLNEQFF TGTGCCACCAGCGTTAGCGGGAGAAGGTTGAATGAGCAGTTCTTC
TRBJ2-2 - TRBV7-9 12 many CASSLDAGELFF TGTGCCAGCAGCTTAGACGCCGGGGAGCTGTTTTTT
TRBJ1-5 - TRBV2 13 - CASRGDSNQPHHF TGTGCCAGCAGGGGAGATAGCAATCAGCCCCACCATTTT
TRBJ2-2 TRBD1 TRBV7-2 14 few CASSFRQGNGELFF TGTGCCAGCAGCTTTCGACAGGGGAACGGGGAGCTGTTTTTT
TRBJ1-2 - TRBV7-2 15 many CASSPPSGGVGGYTF TGTGCCAGCAGCCCACCCAGTGGGGGGGTGGGAGGCTACACCTTC
TRBJ2-5 - TRBV12-3/TRBV12-4 15 many CASSQDGQWGETQYF TGTGCCAGCAGCCAGGACGGACAATGGGGAGAGACCCAGTACTTC
TRBJ1-4 - TRBV12-3/TRBV12-4 16 many CASSFGRGSTNEKLFF TGTGCCAGCAGTTTTGGCAGGGGTTCAACTAATGAAAAACTGTTTTTT
TRBJ2-2 - TRBV20-1 18 many CSARVPVLNRERVGELFF TGCAGTGCTAGGGTGCCCGTCCTTAATCGGGAGAGGGTCGGGGAGCTGTTTTTT
TRBJ1-5 - TRBV4-2 15 many CASSQDGDFNQPQHF TGTGCCAGCAGCCAAGATGGGGACTTCAATCAGCCCCAGCATTTT
TRBJ2-5 TRBD2 TRBV20-1 16 many CSARETTSGSKETQYF TGCAGTGCTAGAGAGACTACTAGCGGGAGTAAAGAGACCCAGTACTTC
TRBJ2-7 TRBD2 TRBV10-2 15 few CASSDLLAWAYEQYF TGCGCCAGCAGTGATCTACTAGCGTGGGCCTACGAGCAGTACTTC
TRBJ2-7 - TRBV12-3/TRBV12-4 14 few CASSFQWGSYEQYF TGTGCCAGCAGTTTTCAATGGGGTTCCTACGAGCAGTACTTC
TRBJ1-5 - TRBV5-6 15 many CASSLDEVRIGPQHF TGTGCCAGCAGCTTGGATGAGGTGAGGATAGGGCCCCAGCATTTT
TRBJ1-1 - TRBV4-2 14 few CASSQVTSNTEAFF TGTGCCAGCAGCCAAGTCACGTCTAACACTGAAGCTTTCTTT
TRBJ2-1 TRBD2 TRBV5-1 17 many CASSEGLVGYRYNEQFF TGCGCCAGCAGCGAAGGACTAGTAGGCTACAGGTACAATGAGCAGTTCTTC
TRBJ2-7 TRBD2 TRBV20-1 15 many CSASKGTSGGYEQYF TGCAGTGCTAGCAAAGGGACTAGCGGGGGATACGAGCAGTACTTC
TRBJ1-6 TRBD1 TRBV12-3/TRBV12-4 14 many CASSPSGGDSPLHF TGTGCCAGCAGTCCGTCAGGGGGCGATTCACCCCTCCACTTT
TRBJ1-3 - TRBV21-1 15 many CASSSTVANENTIYF TGTGCCAGCAGCAGCACTGTGGCGAACGAAAACACCATATATTTT
TRBJ2-2 TRBD2 TRBV11-2 15 many CASSLGGGYTGELFF TGTGCCAGCAGCTTAGGGGGGGGTTACACCGGGGAGCTGTTTTTT
TRBJ2-3 - TRBV5-1 14 many CASSLQGPTDTQYF TGCGCCAGCAGCTTGCAAGGCCCCACAGATACGCAGTATTTT
TRBJ2-7 TRBD1 TRBV5-1 13 few CASTTGQGYEQYF TGCGCCAGCACCACGGGACAGGGATACGAGCAGTACTTC
TRBJ2-7 - TRBV28 15 many CASSPAIGGSYEQYF TGTGCCAGCAGTCCCGCGATTGGGGGCTCCTACGAGCAGTACTTC
TRBJ2-3 TRBD2 TRBV2 14 many CASSETSGRDTQYF TGTGCCAGCAGTGAGACTAGCGGGAGGGATACGCAGTATTTT
TRBJ2-7 - TRBV29-1 13 many CSAITGTLDEQYF TGCAGTGCTATAACAGGGACGTTGGACGAGCAGTACTTC
TRBJ1-2 TRBD1 TRBV29-1 13 many CSVQGQQWYGYTF TGCAGCGTTCAGGGACAGCAATGGTATGGCTACACCTTC
TRBJ2-7 - TRBV20-1 13 many CSAAGQEWDEQYF TGCAGTGCCGCCGGCCAGGAATGGGACGAGCAGTACTTC
TRBJ2-1 TRBD2 TRBV24-1 14 - CATSEGGLAVEQFF TGTGCCACCAGTGAGGGGGGACTAGCGGTAGAGCAGTTCTTC
TRBJ1-5 TRBD1 TRBV20-1 14 - CSARGTGGGQPQHF TGCAGTGCTAGAGGGACAGGGGGCGGTCAGCCCCAGCATTTT
TRBJ1-2 TRBD1 TRBV28 14 many CASSITGGYYGYTF TGTGCCAGCAGTATAACAGGGGGTTACTATGGCTACACCTTC
TRBJ2-2 TRBD2 TRBV5-1 17 few CASRYEKTSKNTGELFF TGCGCCAGCAGATACGAGAAGACTAGCAAGAACACCGGGGAGCTGTTTTTT
TRBJ2-1 - TRBV3-1 16 many CASSPPRTENYNEQFF TGTGCCAGCAGCCCACCTAGGACTGAAAACTACAATGAGCAGTTCTTC
TRBJ1-4 - TRBV12-3/TRBV12-4 17 many CASSLRAAVSTNEKLFF TGTGCCAGCAGTTTAAGGGCAGCTGTCTCGACTAATGAAAAACTGTTTTTT
TRBJ2-3 - TRBV4-3 14 - CASSQGANTDTQYF TGCGCCAGCAGCCAAGGAGCAAACACAGATACGCAGTATTTT
TRBJ2-7 - TRBV20-1 14 many CSARLFRSDYEQYF TGCAGTGCTAGACTTTTCAGGTCCGACTACGAGCAGTACTTC
TRBJ1-1 - TRBV28 13 many CASSFGRRTEAFF TGTGCCAGCAGTTTCGGGAGGCGGACTGAAGCTTTCTTT
TRBJ2-3 - TRBV20-1 12 many CSKGLGTDTQYF TGCAGCAAAGGGCTCGGCACAGATACGCAGTATTTT
TRBJ2-3 - TRBV20-1 13 many CSARITGTDTQYF TGCAGTGCGAGAATAACCGGCACAGATACGCAGTATTTT
TRBJ2-3 - TRBV20-1 13 many CSARDVRQDTQYF TGCAGTGCTAGAGACGTCCGACAAGATACGCAGTATTTT
TRBJ2-3 - TRBV10-3 15 many CAIRSGHPRTDTQYF TGTGCCATCAGGTCGGGACATCCCCGGACAGATACGCAGTATTTT
TRBJ2-7 - TRBV3-1 14 many CASSPPADAAKQYF TGTGCCAGCAGCCCTCCGGCTGACGCTGCCAAGCAGTACTTC
TRBJ1-4 - TRBV5-1 15 few CASTWGRGGSEKLFF TGCGCCAGCACGTGGGGCCGGGGTGGTAGTGAAAAACTGTTTTTT
TRBJ2-7 - TRBV20-1 11 many CSAIVGFGQYF TGCAGTGCTATCGTAGGGTTCGGGCAGTACTTC